Each of the 18 T cell receptor beta chains below was sequenced from the same sample in a study of shared clonotypes between healthy human individuals. Only in-frame clones appear in the TCRdb table, and some are missing; sequencing was by immunoSEQ multiplex PCR. The sample holds 2 million to 2.5 million clones, 80% to 95% seen once. The sample was naive CD4+ T cells from PBMCs. Documented subset: CD45RA+ positively selected. These receptors all come from a man aged 18 to 29 in good health. Some clones in this sample may be carry-over from other donors' samples.

In this sample, this clone turned up once. This chain connects TRBV2 to TRBJ1-6; D is ambiguous. The CDR3 has 14 residues. Looked up from germline, CDR1 is SNHLY and CDR2 is FYNNEI. Trimming took 1 base from V and 8 from J, leaving 9 bases between them. The CDR3 is CASSEEGGDSPLHF. For the CDR3, the DNA is TGTGCCAGCAGTGAAGAGGGTGGGGATTCACCCCTCCACTTT.

This clone turned up a few times. At the DNA level, this CDR3 is encoded by other sequences in the same sample as well. This chain connects TRBV5-1 to TRBJ2-7; 13 bases align to TRBD2. CDR3 size: 15 residues. The J segment lost 2 bases and the V segment lost 4 bases, leaving 3 bases of the junction unmatched. Germline V lookup: CDR1 SGHRS, CDR2 YFSETQ. The CDR3, as DNA: TGCGCCAGCAGCCCGGGACTAGCGGGAACCTACGAGCAGTACTTC. It translates to CASSPGLAGTYEQYF.

This clone was seen just once. Different DNA sequences within this sample yield the same CDR3. The chain links TRBV5-1 to TRBJ2-1, with 9 bases identical to TRBD2. Germline trimming cut 0 bases from V and 2 bases from J; bases unmatched to any gene: 0. This CDR3 has 15 residues. Per the germline V gene, CDR1 is SGHRS and CDR2 is YFSETQ. The CDR3 bases are TGCGCCAGCAGCTTGGGCGGGAGGGCCTACAATGAGCAGTTCTTC. Translated: CASSLGGRAYNEQFF.

This clone was seen more than once but under ten times. The chain combines TRBV4-1 with TRBJ1-1; 7 nucleotides line up with TRBD1. The CDR3 is made up of 14 amino acids. Unmatched junction bases numbered 4, after V lost 5 bases and J lost 1 base. Germline values: CDR1 MGHRA, CDR2 YSYEKL. CDR3 residues: CASSVGQSNTEAFF. CDR3 in DNA: TGCGCCAGCAGCGTGGGACAGTCGAACACTGAAGCTTTCTTT.

V is TRBV7-2 and J is TRBJ1-5, with D uncertain. With 4 bases removed from V and 6 bases from J, the gap between germline ends came to 10 bases. This CDR3 contains 13 residues. Germline CDR1 SGHTA, CDR2 FQGNSA. The CDR3 sequence: CASSWGGSQPQHF. As DNA, the CDR3 is TGTGCCAGCAGCTGGGGAGGGAGTCAGCCCCAGCATTTT.

This sequence joins TRBV5-1 and TRBJ1-6, with unresolved D. Germline V gene sequence: CDR1 SGHRS, CDR2 YFSETQ. The CDR3 sequence is 16 residues long. With 0 bases removed from V and 7 bases from J, the gap between germline ends came to 14 bases. For the CDR3, the DNA is TGCGCCAGCAGCTTGGTAGGGCAGGCCGAGAATTCACCCCTCCACTTT. Protein: CASSLVGQAENSPLHF.

This chain uses TRBV28 with TRBJ2-7; tentatively, D is TRBD2 (5 bases). The CDR3 has 19 amino acids. Trimming removed 0 bases from V and 7 bases from J, with 28 bases in between. The V gene's germline CDR1 is MDHEN and CDR2 SYDVKM. The CDR3 region is CASSLWTFLGSRTQQEQYF. The CDR3 DNA is TGTGCCAGCAGTTTATGGACTTTTTTGGGCTCCCGGACTCAACAAGAGCAGTACTTC. Looking up the rest from reference TRBV28 and TRBJ2-7 gives the full variable domain: DVKVTQSSRYLVKRTGEKVFLECVQDMDHENMFWYRQDPGLGLRLIYFSYDVKMKEKGDIPEGYSVSREKKERFSLILESASTNQTSMYLCASSLWTFLGSRTQQEQYFGPGTRLTVT.

The chain couples TRBV5-6 to TRBJ2-4, with 7 bases identical to TRBD1. J lost 13 bases, V lost 4 bases, and 8 bases had no gene match. CDR3 length: 12 residues. The germline V gene encodes CDR1 SGHDT and CDR2 YYEEEE. In DNA form, the CDR3 reads TGTGCCAGCAGCGGGGCTTTGGGACAGCAGTACTTC. It encodes CASSGALGQQYF.

This clone has a single count. V and J are TRBV10-3 and TRBJ2-1; the D gene is possibly TRBD2 (6 bases). The length of the CDR3 is 15 residues. CDR1 and CDR2 (germline): ENHRY, SYGVKD. The V end was cut by 10 bases, the J end by 4 bases, with 20 bases between. In nucleotides, the CDR3 is TGTGCCACCCTTTCAGGAACGGAGGGATACAATGAGCAGTTCTTC. Residues: CATLSGTEGYNEQFF.

Remarks on this clone: Additional DNA sequences in this sample encode the identical CDR3. The chain is built from TRBV30 and TRBJ1-5; no clear D gene. V shed 5 bases and J shed 0 bases, with 8 bases lying between them. Germline V gives CDR1 GTSNPN, CDR2 SVGIG (reference sequence). The CDR3 extends over 13 amino acids. The CDR3 is CAWGTDSNQPQHF. The CDR3 DNA follows: TGTGCCTGGGGTACCGATAGCAATCAGCCCCAGCATTTT.

This clone was recorded only once. The rearrangement joins TRBV6-1 to TRBJ1-5; 10 nucleotides line up with TRBD1. The junction had 5 bases not matched to a gene; V was cut back by 7 bases and J by 2 bases. The V gene's germline CDR1 is MNHNS and CDR2 SASEGT. The CDR3 has 15 residues. CDR3 sequence reads: CASNFGQGGNQPQHF. CDR3 coding DNA: TGTGCCAGCAATTTCGGACAGGGGGGCAATCAGCCCCAGCATTTT.

The rearrangement uses TRBV9 and TRBJ1-4; D not resolved. The CDR3 has 16 amino acids. The germline gives CDR1 SGDLS, CDR2 YYNGEE. V was trimmed by 0 bases and J by 2 bases, leaving 11 bases between them. The CDR3 DNA reads as TGTGCCAGCAGCGTAGGACCTCGGGAGACTAATGAAAAACTGTTTTTT. Translating it yields CASSVGPRETNEKLFF. The full variable domain, its missing parts supplied by reference TRBV9 and TRBJ1-4, is DSGVTQTPKHLITATGQRVTLRCSPRSGDLSVYWYQQSLDQGLQFLIQYYNGEERAKGNILERFSAQQFPDLHSELNLSSLELGDSALYFCASSVGPRETNEKLFFGSGTQLSVL.

This clone occurred once. The chain carries TRBV7-2 and TRBJ2-3; D may match TRBD1 or TRBD2 (6 bases each). Trimming cost V 5 bases and J 8 bases, with 23 bases left between them. CDR3 length: 16 residues. Germline CDR1 SGHTA, CDR2 FQGNSA. Written as DNA, the CDR3 is TGTGCCAGCAGCCTTGGCAGGGCTGCTAAGGGGGGTACGCAGTATTTT. This sequence encodes CASSLGRAAKGGTQYF.

CDR3 region: CATSRGQGVDSPLHF. Written as DNA, the CDR3 is TGTGCCACCAGCAGGGGGCAGGGAGTAGATTCACCCCTCCACTTT. V and J are TRBV15 and TRBJ1-6, with D perhaps TRBD1 (5 bases). Germline V CDR1 and CDR2: LNHNV, YYDKDF (reference sequence). This CDR3 has 15 amino acids. Deletions cut 3 bases from V and 8 bases from J, with 14 bases between.

The chain has TRBV7-2 and TRBJ2-1, with no clear D. Germline lookup yields CDR1 SGHTA and CDR2 FQGNSA. The CDR3 has 12 residues. The V gene lost 5 bases and the J gene lost 6 bases, with 8 bases spanning the gap. CDR3 nucleotide sequence: TGTGCCAGCAGCCCAGACCGCAATGAGCAGTTCTTC. Amino acids: CASSPDRNEQFF. Full variable domain (missing parts from reference TRBV7-2 and TRBJ2-1): GAGVSQSPSNKVTEKGKDVELRCDPISGHTALYWYRQSLGQGLEFLIYFQGNSAPDKSGLPSDRFSAERTGGSVSTLTIQRTQQEDSAVYLCASSPDRNEQFFGPGTRLTVL.

Here the CDR3 DNA reads TGTGCCAGCAGCGCAAGCGGGAGGCAGTCCTACAATGAGCAGTTCTTC. Translated: CASSASGRQSYNEQFF. The genes are TRBV9 and TRBJ2-1, with 9 positions matching TRBD2. The CDR3 length is 16 residues. Germline CDR1 and CDR2: SGDLS and YYNGEE. V shed 3 bases and J 1 base; nucleotides not matched to a gene: 5.

This chain links TRBV14 with TRBJ2-2; 9 bases are a match to TRBD1. Germline V gene data show CDR1 as SGHDN and CDR2 as FVKESK. Trimming removed 3 bases from V and 4 bases from J; junction bases left unmatched: 3. The CDR3 runs to 15 residues. The CDR3 protein is CASSQMDRGTGELFF. CDR3 DNA sequence: TGTGCCAGCAGCCAGATGGACAGGGGCACCGGGGAGCTGTTTTTT.

This chain joins TRBV7-3 and TRBJ2-4, with D possibly matching TRBD1 (6 bases). This CDR3 has 15 residues. Germline loops: CDR1 SGHTA, CDR2 FQGTGA. With 3 bases removed from V and 0 bases from J, the gap between germline ends came to 9 bases. The chain's CDR3 is CASSLLGGAKNIQYF. The CDR3 DNA reads as TGTGCCAGCAGCTTGTTAGGGGGAGCCAAAAACATTCAGTACTTC.